Presented here are 26 T cell receptor beta chains from one specimen sequenced in a study of blood T cell repertoires in COVID-19. Sequencing used immunoSEQ multiplex PCR; TCRdb keeps in-frame clones, though not all of them. This sample carries about 120,000 clones, roughly 85% of them seen once, and the ten largest clones take about 2.1%. The specimen sequenced was peripheral blood. The receptors here all came from a man aged 25 to 40 with acute or convalescent COVID-19.

The rearrangement uses TRBV5-8 and TRBJ2-5; D is perhaps TRBD2 (5 bases). Trimming pared 4 bases from V and 4 bases from J, leaving 8 bases between. The CDR3 has 12 residues. Germline V gene lookup returns CDR1 SGHTS and CDR2 YDEGEE. The CDR3 coding sequence is TGTGCCAGCAGCACTAGAGTAGAGACCCAGTACTTC. Translating gives CASSTRVETQYF.

V is TRBV2 and J is TRBJ2-7, with a tentative D call TRBD1 (6 bases). The CDR3 loop spans 12 amino acids. In germline, CDR1 is SNHLY, CDR2 FYNNEI. Trimming removed 6 bases from V and 3 bases from J, with 9 bases in between. The CDR3 nucleotides are TGTGCCAGCAGGTCAGGGGTCTACGAGCAGTACTTC. Its translation is CASRSGVYEQYF.

This clone was detected only a few times. The chain has TRBV12-3 or TRBV12-4 and TRBJ1-1, with D tentatively TRBD1 (6 bases). Trimming shortened V by 7 bases and J by 7 bases, and 13 bases separated the two germline ends. The CDR3 is made up of 12 amino acids. The CDR3 here is CASTTGFLEAFF. CDR3 nucleotides: TGTGCCAGCACCACAGGGTTCCTTGAAGCTTTCTTT.

The J gene is TRBJ2-7, the V gene TRBV14; TRBD1 matches 9 bases. The CDR3 extends over 16 amino acids. V shed 5 bases and J 1 base; nucleotides not matched to a gene: 9. Germline CDR1 is SGHDN and CDR2 is FVKESK. CDR3 bases: TGTGCCAGCAGCGCAGGGGGGACAGGGAATTCCTACGAGCAGTACTTC. It translates to CASSAGGTGNSYEQYF.

The chain joins TRBV7-3 to TRBJ2-7, with a possible D match to TRBD1 (6 bases). The germline CDR1 and CDR2 sequences are SGHTA and FQGTGA. The CDR3 spans 13 residues. Trimming shortened V by 5 bases and J by 6 bases, and 14 bases separated the two germline ends. Here the CDR3 reads CASSVKQGAEQYF. The DNA for the CDR3 is TGTGCCAGCAGCGTAAAACAGGGAGCCGAGCAGTACTTC.

The chain joins TRBV7-3 to TRBJ1-5; D is perhaps TRBD1 (6 bases). Deletions cut 2 bases from V and 5 bases from J, with 13 bases between. Germline V gene data show CDR1 as SGHTA and CDR2 as FQGTGA. This CDR3 has 15 residues. CDR3 DNA sequence: TGTGCCAGCAGCTTACAGGGGCGCGAAGATCAGCCCCAGCATTTT. Its translation: CASSLQGREDQPQHF.

The gene calls are TRBV2 and TRBJ1-2; no definite D call. V was pared by 1 base and J by 3 bases, with 18 bases between. The CDR3 runs 17 residues. Germline V gene sequence: CDR1 SNHLY, CDR2 FYNNEI. CDR3 coding DNA: TGTGCCAGCAGTGAAGACTACAACTTTCGGTCGGACTATGGCTACACCTTC. It codes for CASSEDYNFRSDYGYTF.

V usage is TRBV7-2 and J usage is TRBJ2-3; 15 bases agree with TRBD2. Germline V CDR1 and CDR2: SGHTA, FQGNSA. CDR3 length: 16 amino acids. V dropped 3 bases and J dropped 3; count of bases not matched to a gene: 1. CDR3 region: CASSFGLAGGTDTQYF. As DNA, the CDR3 is TGTGCCAGCAGCTTTGGACTAGCGGGGGGGACAGATACGCAGTATTTT.

J is TRBJ2-1 and V is TRBV2; 11 bases are a match to TRBD2. The ends lost 8 bases at V and 4 bases at J; junction bases unmatched: 7. The CDR3 loop spans 15 amino acids. The germline gives CDR1 SNHLY, CDR2 FYNNEI. CDR3 protein: CASCAGLAVYNEQFF. The CDR3 coding sequence is TGTGCCAGCTGCGCGGGACTAGCGGTTTACAATGAGCAGTTCTTC.

The chain uses TRBV29-1 and TRBJ1-2; 7 nucleotides match TRBD1. CDR1 and CDR2 from the germline V gene are SQVTM and ANQGSEA. This CDR3 has 15 amino acids. With 8 bases clipped from V and 0 bases from J, the junction kept 12 bases outside the gene matches. CDR3: CSSLRGTDPNYGYTF. For the CDR3, the DNA is TGCAGCTCCCTCCGGGGGACAGATCCTAACTATGGCTACACCTTC.

This clone turned up a few times. The chain carries TRBV6-4 and TRBJ2-3; D ambiguous. Looked up from germline, CDR1 is MRHNA and CDR2 is SNTAGT. V was pared by 3 bases and J by 6 bases, with 13 bases between. The CDR3 contains 14 residues. CDR3 coding DNA: TGTGCCAGCAGTGAGAGCCTAGAGGAGGATACGCAGTATTTT. It codes for CASSESLEEDTQYF.

The rearrangement links TRBV9 to TRBJ1-1; maybe TRBD1 (6 bases). Trimming removed 0 bases from V and 8 bases from J, with 17 bases in between. The CDR3 runs to 15 residues. Germline V gives CDR1 SGDLS, CDR2 YYNGEE. The CDR3 reads CASSVGTVVSEEAFF. The CDR3 DNA reads as TGTGCCAGCAGCGTAGGGACAGTCGTGTCGGAGGAAGCTTTCTTT. The full variable domain, with the rest looked up from reference TRBV9 and TRBJ1-1, is DSGVTQTPKHLITATGQRVTLRCSPRSGDLSVYWYQQSLDQGLQFLIQYYNGEERAKGNILERFSAQQFPDLHSELNLSSLELGDSALYFCASSVGTVVSEEAFFGQGTRLTVV.

The rearrangement uses TRBV27 and TRBJ1-3; 8 bases align to TRBD1. Germline V gives CDR1 MNHEY, CDR2 SMNVEV (reference sequence). V lost 5 bases to trimming and J lost 5 bases; unmatched junction nucleotides: 8. This CDR3 has 15 residues. CDR3 sequence: CASSPVGQGRNTIYF. The CDR3 nucleotides are TGTGCCAGCAGTCCGGTTGGACAGGGAAGAAACACCATATATTTT.

The chain links TRBV10-3 to TRBJ2-3, with a weak D call TRBD2 (6 bases). This CDR3 contains 12 residues. The V end lost 9 bases, the J end lost 3 bases, and 10 bases lay between the germline ends. Germline V gene data show CDR1 as ENHRY and CDR2 as SYGVKD. CDR3 in DNA: TGTGCCATGGGGACTCAAACAGATACGCAGTATTTT. The encoded protein is CAMGTQTDTQYF.

The chain has TRBV4-1 and TRBJ1-1, with 8 bases fitting TRBD1. The germline V gene has CDR1 MGHRA and CDR2 YSYEKL. The V gene end was trimmed by 0 bases and the J gene end by 5 bases; junction bases not matched to a gene: 8. The length of the CDR3 is 16 residues. The CDR3 coding sequence is TGCGCCAGCAGCCAAGATGGCAGGGGGCGCGGAACTGAAGCTTTCTTT. It specifies CASSQDGRGRGTEAFF.

The V and J genes are TRBV11-2 and TRBJ2-7, with 8 bases identical to TRBD1. V lost 2 bases, J lost 2 bases, and 5 bases stayed unmatched. The CDR3 has 15 residues. Germline CDR1 is SGHAT and CDR2 is FQNNGV. The CDR3 loop is CASSLQGASPYEQYV. In DNA, the CDR3 is TGTGCCAGCAGCTTACAGGGGGCTAGCCCCTACGAGCAGTACGTC.

The rearrangement links TRBV28 to TRBJ2-3; possibly TRBD2 for D (7 bases). Trimming pared 8 bases from V and 1 base from J, leaving 13 bases between. Germline V gene lookup returns CDR1 MDHEN and CDR2 SYDVKM. The CDR3 is made up of 14 amino acids. CDR3 protein: CASGGGHRTDTQYF. For the CDR3, the DNA is TGTGCCAGCGGCGGGGGCCACCGCACAGATACGCAGTATTTT. The whole variable domain, remainder taken from reference TRBV28 and TRBJ2-3, is DVKVTQSSRYLVKRTGEKVFLECVQDMDHENMFWYRQDPGLGLRLIYFSYDVKMKEKGDIPEGYSVSREKKERFSLILESASTNQTSMYLCASGGGHRTDTQYFGPGTRLTVL.

This clone has a single count. The gene calls are TRBV12-5 and TRBJ2-5, with D tentatively TRBD2 (7 bases). The CDR3 has 16 residues. Between the trimmed V and J ends, which lost 3 bases and 2 bases, there was a span of 16 bases. Germline assignment: CDR1 LGHNT and CDR2 FRNRAP. Here the CDR3 reads CASGLGGAQAQETQYF. DNA of the CDR3: TGTGCTAGTGGTTTAGGGGGGGCCCAGGCTCAAGAGACCCAGTACTTC.

This chain joins TRBV21-1 and TRBJ1-5; no DNA check was done on the table's D call, TRBD1. TRBV21-1 is described as a pseudogene. The CDR3 is made up of 18 amino acids. The CDR3 spells CASSYMWVDRGGGQPQHF. Written as DNA, the CDR3 is TGTGCCAGCAGCTACATGTGGGTGGACAGGGGCGGGGGTCAGCCCCAGCATTTT.

The chain links TRBV7-8 to TRBJ2-1; TRBD2 matches 7 bases. Looked up from germline, CDR1 is SGHVS and CDR2 is FQNEAQ. The CDR3 is 15 amino acids. V shed 4 bases and J 5 bases; nucleotides not matched to a gene: 8. The CDR3 coding sequence is TGTGCCAGCAGCTACGCGTTCGGGGGGAACAATGAGCAGTTCTTC. Translated: CASSYAFGGNNEQFF.

This sequence joins TRBV6-5 and TRBJ2-1; 7 positions match TRBD1. Germline V gene lookup returns CDR1 MNHEY and CDR2 SVGAGI. The J segment lost 7 bases and the V segment lost 2 bases, leaving 5 bases of the junction unmatched. This CDR3 comprises 14 residues. The CDR3 region is CASSYGQVWNEQFF. As DNA, the CDR3 is TGTGCCAGCAGTTACGGACAGGTCTGGAATGAGCAGTTCTTC.

The chain is built from TRBV9 and TRBJ1-4, with TRBD1 identical over 8 bases. The V gene end was trimmed by 4 bases and the J gene end by 7 bases; junction bases not matched to a gene: 3. Germline CDR1 and CDR2: SGDLS and YYNGEE. There are 13 residues in the CDR3. CDR3 bases: TGTGCCAGCAGCTCCGGACAGGGTGAAAAACTGTTTTTT. It translates to CASSSGQGEKLFF.

This clone was recorded only once. J is TRBJ1-1 and V is TRBV2; D is perhaps TRBD1 (6 bases). The V gene's germline CDR1 is SNHLY and CDR2 FYNNEI. The V end was cut by 6 bases, the J end by 2 bases, with 10 bases between. The CDR3 loop spans 13 amino acids. In nucleotides, the CDR3 is TGTGCCAGCAGGTCAGGGGAAAACACTGAAGCTTTCTTT. Its translation: CASRSGENTEAFF.

This clone was counted between two and nine times. V is TRBV19 and J is TRBJ1-5, with 7 bases aligning to TRBD1. CDR1 is LNHDA, CDR2 SQIVND, per germline (reference sequence). The V segment lost 5 bases and the J segment 0 bases; nucleotides outside the gene matches: 10. CDR3 length: 17 amino acids. The CDR3 spells CASSGSGGYYSNQPQHF. The CDR3 coding sequence is TGTGCCAGTAGTGGATCAGGGGGTTATTATAGCAATCAGCCCCAGCATTTT.

This clone was recorded a few times. The chain combines TRBV30 with TRBJ2-1, with a possible D match to TRBD1 (5 bases). Trimming took off 3 bases at V and 9 bases at J, with 12 bases between the two ends. CDR1 is GTSNPN and CDR2 is SVGIG in the germline V gene (reference sequence). CDR3 length: 12 residues. The CDR3 nucleotides read TGTGCCTGGAGCCTGTGGGGCAGTGAGCAGTTCTTC. Protein sequence: CAWSLWGSEQFF.

The J gene is TRBJ2-5, the V gene TRBV24-1; D possibly corresponds to TRBD2 (6 bases). Germline CDR1 is KGHDR and CDR2 is SFDVKD. Trimming took 5 bases from V and 4 from J, leaving 19 bases between them. The CDR3 runs to 16 residues. The CDR3 DNA is TGTGCCACCAGTGTACGACTTGCGGGGAGAGTAGAGACCCAGTACTTC. Its protein product is CATSVRLAGRVETQYF.